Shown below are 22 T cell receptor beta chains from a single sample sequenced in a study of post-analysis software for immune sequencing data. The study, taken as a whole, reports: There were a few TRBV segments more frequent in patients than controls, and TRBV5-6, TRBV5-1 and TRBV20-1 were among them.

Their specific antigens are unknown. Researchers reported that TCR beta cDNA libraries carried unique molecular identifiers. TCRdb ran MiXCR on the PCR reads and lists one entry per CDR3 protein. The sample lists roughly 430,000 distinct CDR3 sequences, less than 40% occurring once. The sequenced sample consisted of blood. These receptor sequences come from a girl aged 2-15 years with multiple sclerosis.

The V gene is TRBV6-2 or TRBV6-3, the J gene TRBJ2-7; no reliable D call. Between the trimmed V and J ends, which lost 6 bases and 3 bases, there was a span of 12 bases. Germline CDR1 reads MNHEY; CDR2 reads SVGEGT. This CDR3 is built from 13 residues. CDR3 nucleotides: TGTGCCAGCAGCCACGGACCTTACTACGAGCAGTACTTC. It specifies CASSHGPYYEQYF.

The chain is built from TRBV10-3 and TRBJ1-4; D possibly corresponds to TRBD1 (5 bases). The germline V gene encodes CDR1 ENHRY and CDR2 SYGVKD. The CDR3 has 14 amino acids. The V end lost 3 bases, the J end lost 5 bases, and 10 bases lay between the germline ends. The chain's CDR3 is CAISDSGLNEKLFF. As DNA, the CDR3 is TGTGCCATCAGTGATTCAGGGTTGAATGAAAAACTGTTTTTT.

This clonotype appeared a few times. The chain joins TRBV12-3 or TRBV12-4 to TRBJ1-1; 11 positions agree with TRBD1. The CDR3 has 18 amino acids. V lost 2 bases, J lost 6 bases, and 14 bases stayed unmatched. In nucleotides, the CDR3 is TGTGCCAGCAGTTTAAGCGTCGGGACAGGGGGGACTAGCCCTGAAGCTTTCTTT. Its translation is CASSLSVGTGGTSPEAFF.

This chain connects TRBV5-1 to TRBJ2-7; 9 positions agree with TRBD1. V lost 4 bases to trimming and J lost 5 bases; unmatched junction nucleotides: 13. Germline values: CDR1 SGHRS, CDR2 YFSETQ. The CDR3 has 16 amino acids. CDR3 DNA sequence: TGCGCCAGCAGCGGTGGGACAGGGCGGCGTGGCAACGAGCAGTACTTC. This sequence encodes CASSGGTGRRGNEQYF.

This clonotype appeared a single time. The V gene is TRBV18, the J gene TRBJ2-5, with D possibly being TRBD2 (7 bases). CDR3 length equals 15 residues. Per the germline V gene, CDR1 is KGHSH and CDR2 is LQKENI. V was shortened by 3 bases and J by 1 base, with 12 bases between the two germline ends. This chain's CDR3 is CASSPIGGAQETQYF. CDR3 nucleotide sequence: TGTGCCAGCTCACCTATTGGGGGGGCCCAAGAGACCCAGTACTTC.

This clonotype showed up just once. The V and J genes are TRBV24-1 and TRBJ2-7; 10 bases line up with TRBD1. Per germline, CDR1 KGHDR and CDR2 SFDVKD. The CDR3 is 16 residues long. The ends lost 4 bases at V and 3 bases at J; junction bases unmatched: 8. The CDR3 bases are TGTGCCACCAGTGACCCGGGACAGGGGAGCGGCTACGAGCAGTACTTC. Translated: CATSDPGQGSGYEQYF.

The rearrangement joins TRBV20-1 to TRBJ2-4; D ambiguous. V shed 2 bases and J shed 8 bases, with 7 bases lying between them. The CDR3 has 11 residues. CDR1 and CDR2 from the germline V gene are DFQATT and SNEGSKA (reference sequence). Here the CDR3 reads CSARIQYIQYF. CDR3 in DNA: TGCAGTGCTAGAATACAATACATTCAGTACTTC.

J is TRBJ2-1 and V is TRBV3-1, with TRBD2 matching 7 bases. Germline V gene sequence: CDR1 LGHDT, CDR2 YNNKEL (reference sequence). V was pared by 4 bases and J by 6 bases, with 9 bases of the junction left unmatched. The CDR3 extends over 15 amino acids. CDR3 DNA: TGTGCCAGCAGCCTTGTGGCGGGGGTAAGCAATGAGCAGTTCTTC. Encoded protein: CASSLVAGVSNEQFF.

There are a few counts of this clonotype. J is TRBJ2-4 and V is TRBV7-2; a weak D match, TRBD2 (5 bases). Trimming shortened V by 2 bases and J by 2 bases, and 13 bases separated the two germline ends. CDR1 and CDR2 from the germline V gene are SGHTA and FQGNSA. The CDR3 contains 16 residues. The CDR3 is CASSLLPGSPKNIQYF. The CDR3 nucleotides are TGTGCCAGCAGCTTACTTCCGGGGAGTCCCAAAAACATTCAGTACTTC.

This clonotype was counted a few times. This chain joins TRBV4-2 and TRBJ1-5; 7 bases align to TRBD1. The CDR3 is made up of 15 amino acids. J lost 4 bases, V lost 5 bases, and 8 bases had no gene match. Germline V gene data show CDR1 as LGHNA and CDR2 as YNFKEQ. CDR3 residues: CASSIRQGENQPQHF. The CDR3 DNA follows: TGTGCCAGCAGCATCCGACAGGGTGAAAATCAGCCCCAGCATTTT.

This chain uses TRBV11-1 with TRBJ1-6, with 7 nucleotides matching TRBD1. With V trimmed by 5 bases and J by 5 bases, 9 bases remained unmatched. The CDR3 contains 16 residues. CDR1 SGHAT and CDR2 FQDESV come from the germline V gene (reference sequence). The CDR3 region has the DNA TGTGCCAGCAGCCAATTCGGGACAGTGAATAATTCACCCCTCCACTTT. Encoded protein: CASSQFGTVNNSPLHF.

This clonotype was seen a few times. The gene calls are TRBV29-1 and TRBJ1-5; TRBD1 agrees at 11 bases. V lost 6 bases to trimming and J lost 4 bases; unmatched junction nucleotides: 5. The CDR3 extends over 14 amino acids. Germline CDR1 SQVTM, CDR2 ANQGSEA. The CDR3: CSVLGQGANQPQHF. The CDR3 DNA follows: TGCAGCGTATTAGGACAGGGGGCTAATCAGCCCCAGCATTTT.

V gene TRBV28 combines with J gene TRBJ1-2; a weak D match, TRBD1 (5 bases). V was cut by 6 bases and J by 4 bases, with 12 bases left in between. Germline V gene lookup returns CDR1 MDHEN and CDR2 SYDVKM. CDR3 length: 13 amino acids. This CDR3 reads CASSFIRVYGYTF. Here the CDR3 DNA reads TGTGCCAGCAGCTTCATCAGGGTCTATGGCTACACCTTC.

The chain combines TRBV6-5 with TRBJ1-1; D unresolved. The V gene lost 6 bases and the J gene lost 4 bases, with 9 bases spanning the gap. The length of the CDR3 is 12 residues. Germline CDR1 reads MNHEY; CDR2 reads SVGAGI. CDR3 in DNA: TGTGCCAGCAGGGGGTTCGGCACTGAAGCTTTCTTT. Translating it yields CASRGFGTEAFF.

The CDR3 DNA reads TGTGCCAGCACCAACAGGGAAAGGGAGACCCAGTACTTC. It specifies CASTNRERETQYF. This chain links TRBV6-6 with TRBJ2-5; a weak D match, TRBD1 (6 bases). Per germline, CDR1 MNHNY and CDR2 SVGAGI (reference sequence). V was clipped by 7 bases and J by 5 bases, with 14 bases between them. The CDR3 extends over 13 amino acids.

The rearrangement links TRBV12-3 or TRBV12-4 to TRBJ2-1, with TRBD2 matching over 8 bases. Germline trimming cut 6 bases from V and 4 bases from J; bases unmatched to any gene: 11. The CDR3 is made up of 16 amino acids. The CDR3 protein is CASRRSGSFLYNEQFF. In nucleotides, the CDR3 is TGTGCCAGCAGGCGCAGCGGGAGCTTTCTTTACAATGAGCAGTTCTTC.

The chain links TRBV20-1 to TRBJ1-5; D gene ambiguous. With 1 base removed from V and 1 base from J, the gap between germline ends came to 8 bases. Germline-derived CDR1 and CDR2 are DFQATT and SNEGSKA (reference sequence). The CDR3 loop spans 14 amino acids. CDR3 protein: CSARVQLSNQPQHF. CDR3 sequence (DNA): TGCAGTGCTAGAGTACAGCTCAGCAATCAGCCCCAGCATTTT.

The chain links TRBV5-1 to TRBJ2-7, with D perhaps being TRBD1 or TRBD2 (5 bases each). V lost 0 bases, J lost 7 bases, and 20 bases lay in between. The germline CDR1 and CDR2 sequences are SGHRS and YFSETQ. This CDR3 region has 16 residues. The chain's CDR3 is CASSLEGRASRGEQYF. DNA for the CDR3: TGCGCCAGCAGCTTGGAAGGCAGGGCCTCTCGAGGGGAGCAGTACTTC. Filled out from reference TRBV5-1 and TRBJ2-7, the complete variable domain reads KAGVTQTPRYLIKTRGQQVTLSCSPISGHRSVSWYQQTPGQGLQFLFEYFSETQRNKGNFPGRFSGRQFSNSRSEMNVSTLELGDSALYLCASSLEGRASRGEQYFGPGTRLTVT.

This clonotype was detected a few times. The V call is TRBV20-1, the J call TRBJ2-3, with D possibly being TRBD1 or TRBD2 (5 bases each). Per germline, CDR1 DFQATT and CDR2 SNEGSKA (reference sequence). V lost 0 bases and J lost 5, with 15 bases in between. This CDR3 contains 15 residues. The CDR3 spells CSARDWGRGEDTQYF. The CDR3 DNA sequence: TGCAGTGCTAGAGACTGGGGTAGAGGGGAAGATACGCAGTATTTT.

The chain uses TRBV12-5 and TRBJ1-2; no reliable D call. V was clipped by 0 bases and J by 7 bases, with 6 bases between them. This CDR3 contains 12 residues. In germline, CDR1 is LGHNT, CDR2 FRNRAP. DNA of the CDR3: TGTGCTAGTGGTTTGGTACTTAGTGGCTACACCTTC. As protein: CASGLVLSGYTF.

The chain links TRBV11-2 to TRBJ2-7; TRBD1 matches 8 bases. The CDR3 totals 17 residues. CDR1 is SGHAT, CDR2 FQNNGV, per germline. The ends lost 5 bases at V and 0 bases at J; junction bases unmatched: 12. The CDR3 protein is CASSRTKRTGSSYEQYF. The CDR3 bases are TGTGCCAGCAGCCGTACGAAACGGACAGGGTCCTCCTACGAGCAGTACTTC. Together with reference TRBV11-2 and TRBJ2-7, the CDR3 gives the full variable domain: EAGVAQSPRYKIIEKRQSVAFWCNPISGHATLYWYQQILGQGPKLLIQFQNNGVVDDSQLPKDRFSAERLKGVDSTLKIQPAKLEDSAVYLCASSRTKRTGSSYEQYFGPGTRLTVT.

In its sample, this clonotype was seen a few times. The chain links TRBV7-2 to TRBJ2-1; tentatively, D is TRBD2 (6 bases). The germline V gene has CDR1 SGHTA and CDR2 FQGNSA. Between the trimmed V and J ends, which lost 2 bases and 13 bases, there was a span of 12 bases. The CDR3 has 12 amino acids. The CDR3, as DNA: TGTGCCAGCAGCTTAACCGGGACTCTACAGTTCTTC. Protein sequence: CASSLTGTLQFF.